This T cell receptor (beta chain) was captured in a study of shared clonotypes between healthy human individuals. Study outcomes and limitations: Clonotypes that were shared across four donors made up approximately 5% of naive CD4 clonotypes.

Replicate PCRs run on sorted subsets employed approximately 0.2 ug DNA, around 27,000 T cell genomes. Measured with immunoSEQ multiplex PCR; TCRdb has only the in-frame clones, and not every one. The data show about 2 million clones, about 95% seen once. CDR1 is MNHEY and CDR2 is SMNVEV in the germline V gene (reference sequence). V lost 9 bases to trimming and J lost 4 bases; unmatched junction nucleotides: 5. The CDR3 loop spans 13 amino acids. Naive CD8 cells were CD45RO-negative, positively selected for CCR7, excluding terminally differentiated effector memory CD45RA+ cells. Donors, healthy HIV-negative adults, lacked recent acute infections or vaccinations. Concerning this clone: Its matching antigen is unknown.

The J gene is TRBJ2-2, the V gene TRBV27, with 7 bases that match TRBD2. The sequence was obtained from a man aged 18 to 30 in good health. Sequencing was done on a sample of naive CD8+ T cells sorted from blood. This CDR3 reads CASGRAGTGELFF. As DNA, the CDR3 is TGTGCCAGTGGGAGGGCAGGCACCGGGGAGCTGTTTTTT.